These T cell receptor beta chains were read from a single sample in a study of CD8 T cells in ankylosing spondylitis. Each CDR3 protein gets one entry after TCRdb re-called the 5' RACE reads with MiXCR. The sample includes over 700,000 distinct CDR3 sequences, 15% to 20% of them seen just once. Sequencing was carried out using blood, either unsorted or a sorted T cell fraction (not recorded which). Source of these receptors: a male donor with ankylosing spondylitis. CDR3s include the opening cysteine and the closing phenylalanine or tryptophan. Each record gives: J gene, V gene, clone size, D gene, CDR3 protein, CDR3 DNA. D genes are given only for firm matches. Clone size is given for some rows only: seen once, a few or many times, or a class if the clone is expanded.

TRBJ1-4 | TRBV12-5 | few | NA | CASGSGLVGEKLFF | TGTGCTAGTGGTTCCGGCTTAGTGGGCGAAAAACTGTTTTTT
TRBJ1-6 | TRBV5-1 | many | NA | CASSSWFGNNSPLHF | TGCGCCAGCAGCTCATGGTTCGGGAATAATTCACCCCTCCACTTT
TRBJ1-4 | TRBV25-1 | few | NA | CASSDSRAGAEKLFF | TGTGCCAGCAGTGATTCCCGGGCTGGGGCGGAAAAACTGTTTTTT
TRBJ2-7 | TRBV7-8 | few | TRBD1 | CASSPSRDRGVYEQYF | TGTGCCAGCAGCCCGAGCCGGGACAGGGGGGTATACGAGCAGTACTTC
TRBJ1-6 | TRBV18 | NA | NA | CASSPHPGRSPLHF | TGTGCCAGCTCACCACATCCAGGGAGGTCACCCCTCCACTTT
TRBJ1-5 | TRBV28 | NA | NA | CASSLLVGAGQPQHF | TGTGCCAGCAGTTTATTGGTGGGGGCAGGACAGCCCCAGCATTTT
TRBJ2-7 | TRBV7-9 | NA | NA | CASSLPDSDLSTTYF | TGTGCCAGCAGCTTACCGGACAGCGACCTTAGTACGACATACTTC
TRBJ1-1 | TRBV9 | few | NA | CASTSNWGNTEAFF | TGTGCCAGCACCAGCAATTGGGGGAACACTGAAGCTTTCTTT
TRBJ2-1 | TRBV12-3/TRBV12-4 | NA | TRBD2 | CAICGNLGLAEYNEQFF | TGTGCCATCTGTGGAAACCTGGGACTAGCGGAATACAATGAGCAGTTCTTC
TRBJ2-3 | TRBV7-9 | NA | NA | CASSLRGSGAVDTQYF | TGTGCCAGCAGCTTACGCGGCTCCGGTGCTGTGGATACGCAGTATTTT
TRBJ2-7 | TRBV7-2 | NA | NA | CASSLGAGASYEQYF | TGTGCCAGCAGCCTCGGGGCAGGGGCCTCCTACGAGCAGTACTTC
TRBJ1-1 | TRBV29-1 | NA | NA | CSVQRQVLGDTEAFF | TGCAGCGTTCAGCGACAGGTCCTAGGGGACACTGAAGCTTTCTTT
TRBJ2-1 | TRBV5-1 | few | NA | CASSLADGKFF | TGCGCCAGCAGCTTGGCCGACGGAAAGTTCTTC
TRBJ2-1 | TRBV11-3 | few | NA | CASSEGTANEQFF | TGTGCCAGCAGCGAAGGGACTGCCAATGAGCAGTTCTTC
TRBJ2-1 | TRBV6-1 | NA | NA | CASREWGGMTNEQFF | TGTGCCAGCAGGGAGTGGGGCGGGATGACAAATGAGCAGTTCTTC
TRBJ1-6 | TRBV9 | NA | NA | CASSVGPGQDSPLHF | TGTGCCAGCAGCGTAGGGCCAGGGCAAGATTCACCCCTCCACTTT
TRBJ2-3 | TRBV12-3/TRBV12-4 | few | TRBD2 | CASRPLAGSLDTQYF | TGTGCCAGCAGACCACTAGCGGGGAGCTTGGATACGCAGTATTTT
TRBJ1-2 | TRBV30 | few | NA | CAWRPFVVPGYGYTF | TGTGCCTGGAGACCCTTCGTCGTACCCGGGTATGGCTACACCTTC
TRBJ1-1 | TRBV5-1 | many | NA | CASSFVGNTEAFF | TGTGCCAGCAGCTTTGTCGGGAACACTGAAGCTTTCTTT
TRBJ2-3 | TRBV9 | NA | NA | CASSVGGPSLSTDTQYF | TGTGCCAGCAGCGTAGGGGGGCCTAGCCTGAGCACAGATACGCAGTATTTT
TRBJ1-1 | TRBV28 | few | TRBD1 | CASSWADRGGTEAFF | TGTGCCAGCAGTTGGGCGGACAGGGGTGGGACTGAAGCTTTCTTT
TRBJ1-1 | TRBV12-3/TRBV12-4 | NA | TRBD1 | CASSLEPYWTGGEPEAFF | TGTGCCAGCAGTTTAGAACCCTACTGGACAGGGGGCGAGCCTGAAGCTTTCTTT
TRBJ2-7 | TRBV7-2 | NA | TRBD2 | CASSFRAGECTF | TGTGCCAGCAGCTTTCGCGCGGGGGAGTGTACTTTC
TRBJ2-3 | TRBV2 | NA | TRBD2 | CASLGLETADTQYF | TGTGCCAGCCTAGGACTAGAGACGGCGGATACGCAGTATTTT
TRBJ2-1 | TRBV24-1 | few | TRBD2 | CATRPTSGSGEQFF | TGTGCCACCAGACCGACTAGCGGGAGTGGTGAGCAGTTCTTC
TRBJ1-3 | TRBV5-1 | many | NA | CASTQGSGNTIYF | TGCGCCAGCACCCAGGGGTCTGGAAACACCATATATTTT
TRBJ1-1 | TRBV29-1 | NA | TRBD1 | CSVRTGGSPNEAFF | TGCAGCGTTCGGACAGGGGGGTCGCCGAATGAAGCTTTCTTT
TRBJ1-2 | TRBV5-1 | few | TRBD1 | CASSLVQGIYTF | TGCGCCAGCAGCTTGGTACAGGGGATCTACACCTTC
TRBJ2-5 | TRBV6-5 | few | NA | CASSYAIGGETQYF | TGTGCCAGCAGTTACGCCATAGGGGGTGAGACCCAGTACTTC
TRBJ2-1 | TRBV7-3 | few | TRBD2 | CASSSLAGLANEQFF | TGTGCCAGCAGCTCCTTAGCGGGACTTGCCAATGAGCAGTTCTTC